The T cell receptor (beta chain) under discussion was sequenced for a study of shared clonotypes between healthy human individuals. CD8 cells regarded as naive lacked CD45RO, were positively chosen for CCR7, and omitted terminally differentiated effector memory CD45RA+ cells. Clones were read by immunoSEQ multiplex PCR, and TCRdb kept only the in-frame ones, dropping some. The table lists about 650,000 clones, nearly 97% of them singletons. Per the germline V gene, CDR1 is SNHLY and CDR2 is FYNNEI. Trimming shortened V by 3 bases and J by 2 bases, and 11 bases separated the two germline ends. CDR3 length: 15 residues.

Sequencing input: naive CD8+ T cells sorted from blood. The origin of this receptor is a woman under 40 in good health. The V and J genes are TRBV2 and TRBJ2-1; no definite D call. The CDR3 region is CASSESIPTYNEQFF. For the CDR3, the DNA is TGTGCCAGCAGTGAGAGTATACCGACCTACAATGAGCAGTTCTTC.